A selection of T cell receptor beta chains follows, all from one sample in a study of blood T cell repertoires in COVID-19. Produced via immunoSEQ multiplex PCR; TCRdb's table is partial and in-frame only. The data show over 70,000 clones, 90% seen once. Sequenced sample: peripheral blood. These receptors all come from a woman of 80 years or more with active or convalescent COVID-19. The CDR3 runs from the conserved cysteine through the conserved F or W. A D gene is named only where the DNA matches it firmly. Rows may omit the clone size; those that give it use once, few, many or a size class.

TGTGCCTGGACAGGGGGCTACGAGCAGTACTTC	CAWTGGYEQYF	TRBJ2-7	TRBD1	TRBV30	NA
TGCAGCGTTGCCCTGACAGGGGGCTGGACTGAAGCTTTCTTT	CSVALTGGWTEAFF	TRBJ1-1	TRBD1	TRBV29-1	NA
TGTGCCAGCAGTCGGGACACTATAGATACGCAGTATTTT	CASSRDTIDTQYF	TRBJ2-3	NA	TRBV2	NA
TGTGCCAGCAGCCTGGAGCCGGGGGAGCAGTACTTC	CASSLEPGEQYF	TRBJ2-7	NA	TRBV9	NA
TGTGCCAGCAGAAAGCCTACAGGGGCAGGAGGACAGCCCCAGCATTTT	CASRKPTGAGGQPQHF	TRBJ1-5	TRBD1	TRBV28	NA
TGTGCCAGTAGTATAGGTCCTGGCAATCAGCCCCAGCATTTT	CASSIGPGNQPQHF	TRBJ1-5	NA	TRBV19	NA
TGTGCCAGCTCGCGGACTGCTAACAATGAGCAGTTCTTC	CASSRTANNEQFF	TRBJ2-1	NA	TRBV18	once
TGTGCCAGCAGCTTAGTCTTACGGCGGGGGGTCACTGAAGCTTTCTTT	CASSLVLRRGVTEAFF	TRBJ1-1	NA	TRBV7-8	NA
TGTGCCAGCAGCTTAGGGCGGGCCTATGGCTACACCTTC	CASSLGRAYGYTF	TRBJ1-2	NA	TRBV7-3	NA
TGTGCCAGCAGTCCGCCCCGGGGACAGGCCTATAATTCACCCCTCCACTTT	CASSPPRGQAYNSPLHF	TRBJ1-6	TRBD1	TRBV27	NA
TGTGCCAGCTCACCCCCGGGACAGGAATTCAATGGCTACACCTTC	CASSPPGQEFNGYTF	TRBJ1-2	TRBD1	TRBV18	NA
TGCAGCATTGGTAGCGGGAGCAGGGAGACCCAGTACTTC	CSIGSGSRETQYF	TRBJ2-5	TRBD2	TRBV29-1	once
TGTGCCAGCAGCCGACTAGCGGGAGGAAAAGATACGCAGTATTTT	CASSRLAGGKDTQYF	TRBJ2-3	TRBD2	TRBV11-2	NA
TGCAGCGTTGCGCTAGCGGGACGACGAGAGACCCAGTACTTC	CSVALAGRRETQYF	TRBJ2-5	TRBD2	TRBV29-1	NA
TGTGCCAGCAGTGAAGCGGGCGGGAAAGAGACCCAGTACTTC	CASSEAGGKETQYF	TRBJ2-5	NA	TRBV25-1	NA
TGTGCTTCGGACAGCCGTCAGAGCTCCTATAATTCACCCCTCCACTTT	CASDSRQSSYNSPLHF	TRBJ1-6	NA	TRBV30	NA
TGTGCCAGCAGCCTCCGGACAGGGGAGACTGAAGCTTTCTTT	CASSLRTGETEAFF	TRBJ1-1	TRBD1	TRBV7-8	NA